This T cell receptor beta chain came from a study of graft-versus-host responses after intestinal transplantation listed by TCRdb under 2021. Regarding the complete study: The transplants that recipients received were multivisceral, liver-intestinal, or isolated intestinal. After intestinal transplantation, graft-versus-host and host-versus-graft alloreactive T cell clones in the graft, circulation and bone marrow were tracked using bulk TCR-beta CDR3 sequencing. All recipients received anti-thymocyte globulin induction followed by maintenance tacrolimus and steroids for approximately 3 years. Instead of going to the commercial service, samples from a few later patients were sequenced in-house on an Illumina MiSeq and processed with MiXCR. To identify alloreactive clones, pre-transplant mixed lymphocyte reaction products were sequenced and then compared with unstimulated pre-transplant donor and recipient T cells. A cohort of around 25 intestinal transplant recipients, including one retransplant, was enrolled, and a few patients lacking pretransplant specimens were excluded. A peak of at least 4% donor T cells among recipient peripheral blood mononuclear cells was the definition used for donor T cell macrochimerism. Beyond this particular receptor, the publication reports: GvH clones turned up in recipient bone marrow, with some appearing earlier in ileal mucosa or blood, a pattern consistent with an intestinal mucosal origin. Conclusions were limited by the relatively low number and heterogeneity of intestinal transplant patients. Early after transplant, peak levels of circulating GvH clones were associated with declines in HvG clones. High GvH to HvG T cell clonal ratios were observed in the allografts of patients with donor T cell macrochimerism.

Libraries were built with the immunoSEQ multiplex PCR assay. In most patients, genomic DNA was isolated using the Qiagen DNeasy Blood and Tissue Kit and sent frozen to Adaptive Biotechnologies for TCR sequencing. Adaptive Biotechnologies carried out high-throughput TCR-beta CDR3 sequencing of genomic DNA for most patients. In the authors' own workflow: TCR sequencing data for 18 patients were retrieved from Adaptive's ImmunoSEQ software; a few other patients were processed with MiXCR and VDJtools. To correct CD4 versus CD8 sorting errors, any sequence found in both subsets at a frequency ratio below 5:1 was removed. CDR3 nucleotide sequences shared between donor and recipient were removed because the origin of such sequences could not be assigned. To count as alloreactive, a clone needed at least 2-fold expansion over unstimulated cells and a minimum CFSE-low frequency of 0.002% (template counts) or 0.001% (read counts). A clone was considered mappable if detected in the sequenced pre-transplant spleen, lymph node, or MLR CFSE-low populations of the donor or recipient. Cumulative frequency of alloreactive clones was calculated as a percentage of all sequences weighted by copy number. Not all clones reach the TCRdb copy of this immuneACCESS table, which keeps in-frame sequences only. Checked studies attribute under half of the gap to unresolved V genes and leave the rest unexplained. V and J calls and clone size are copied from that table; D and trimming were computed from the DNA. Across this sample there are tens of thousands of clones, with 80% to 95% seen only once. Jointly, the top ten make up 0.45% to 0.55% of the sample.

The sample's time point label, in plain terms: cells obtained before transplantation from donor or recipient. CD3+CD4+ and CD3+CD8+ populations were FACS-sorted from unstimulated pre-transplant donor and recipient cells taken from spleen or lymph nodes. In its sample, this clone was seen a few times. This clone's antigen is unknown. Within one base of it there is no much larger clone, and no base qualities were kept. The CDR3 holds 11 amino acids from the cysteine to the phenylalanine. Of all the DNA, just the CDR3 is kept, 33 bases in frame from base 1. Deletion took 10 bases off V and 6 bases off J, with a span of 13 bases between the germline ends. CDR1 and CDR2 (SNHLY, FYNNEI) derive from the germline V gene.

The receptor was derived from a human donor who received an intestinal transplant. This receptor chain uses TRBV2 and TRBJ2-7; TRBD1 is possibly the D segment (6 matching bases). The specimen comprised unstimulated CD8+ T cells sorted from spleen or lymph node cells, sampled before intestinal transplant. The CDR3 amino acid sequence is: CATQGVSEQYF. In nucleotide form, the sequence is TGTGCCACACAGGGAGTATCCGAGCAGTACTTC.